This passage covers 14 T cell receptor beta chains from one sample sequenced in a study of CXCR3-negative and CXCR3-positive naive CD8 T cells. Libraries were UMI-labeled 5' RACE TRB cDNA. Each CDR3 protein gets one entry in TCRdb, which reprocessed the 5' RACE reads and gives no DNA. Its clone listing holds over 100,000 distinct CDR3 sequences. Input material: naive CXCR3- CD8+ T cells from blood. As to subset: CD45RO-CCR7+CD27+CD95- naive CD8+ T cells lacking CXCR3 (TNR3-). These receptors all come from a human donor in good health. Some clones in this sample may be carry-over from other donors' samples.

The chain links TRBV28 to TRBJ2-3; TCRdb names TRBD1, which stays unverified in the absence of DNA. In germline, CDR1 is MDHEN, CDR2 SYDVKM. This CDR3 spans 16 amino acids. The chain's CDR3 is CASSSPPGSGTDTQYF. The entire variable domain, with the rest obtained from reference TRBV28 and TRBJ2-3, is as follows: DVKVTQSSRYLVKRTGEKVFLECVQDMDHENMFWYRQDPGLGLRLIYFSYDVKMKEKGDIPEGYSVSREKKERFSLILESASTNQTSMYLCASSSPPGSGTDTQYFGPGTRLTVL.

The chain recombines TRBV12-3 or TRBV12-4 with TRBJ2-5; the TRBD1 assignment by TCRdb is unverifiable without DNA. This CDR3 contains 15 residues. CDR3 sequence: CASSTRTGVQETQYF.

CDR3 amino acids: CASSPFGQGYGYTF. The chain has TRBV28 and TRBJ1-2; TCRdb's D call, TRBD1, is unchecked because there is no DNA. This CDR3 contains 14 residues. Germline V CDR1 and CDR2: MDHEN, SYDVKM.

The J gene is TRBJ2-7, the V gene TRBV28; TCRdb designates TRBD1, a call that cannot be tested without DNA. This CDR3 comprises 11 residues. Germline lookup yields CDR1 MDHEN and CDR2 SYDVKM. CDR3 region: CASSFGAEQYF.

The chain links TRBV29-1 to TRBJ2-7; TCRdb's assignment of TRBD1 cannot be checked, as there is no DNA. Germline V CDR1 and CDR2: SQVTM, ANQGSEA. This CDR3 region has 11 residues. CDR3 region: CSGYLGHEQYF.

The V and J genes are TRBV15 and TRBJ2-7; absent DNA, TCRdb's TRBD2 call cannot be checked. There are 14 residues in the CDR3. Per germline, CDR1 LNHNV and CDR2 YYDKDF (reference sequence). This CDR3 is CATSRDGQRYEQYF. Variable domain in full (rest from reference TRBV15 and TRBJ2-7): DAMVIQNPRYQVTQFGKPVTLSCSQTLNHNVMYWYQQKSSQAPKLLFHYYDKDFNNEADTPDNFQSRRPNTSFCFLDIRSPGLGDTAMYLCATSRDGQRYEQYFGPGTRLTVT.

V is TRBV20-1 and J is TRBJ2-6; the D gene TCRdb calls, TRBD1, cannot be checked with no DNA. The germline V gene has CDR1 DFQATT and CDR2 SNEGSKA (reference sequence). The CDR3 has 14 residues. CDR3 sequence reads: CSASAGTGANVLTF.

The V gene is TRBV28, the J gene TRBJ2-2; as DNA is missing, the TRBD1 call by TCRdb cannot be tested. Germline V gene data show CDR1 as MDHEN and CDR2 as SYDVKM. This CDR3 has 15 residues. CDR3 residues: CASRATGGAPGELFF.

This rearrangement joins TRBV28 to TRBJ2-7; TCRdb picks TRBD1, but there is no DNA to check that call. Germline CDR1 is MDHEN and CDR2 is SYDVKM. This CDR3 comprises 17 residues. The CDR3 protein is CASSFGLGGQLLYEQYF.

The V and J genes are TRBV7-9 and TRBJ1-1. The germline gives CDR1 SEHNR, CDR2 FQNEAQ (reference sequence). This CDR3 contains 14 residues. CDR3 in amino acids: CASSLWEGEREAFF. The complete variable domain, with remaining parts taken from reference TRBV7-9 and TRBJ1-1, reads DTGVSQNPRHKITKRGQNVTFRCDPISEHNRLYWYRQTLGQGPEFLTYFQNEAQLEKSRLLSDRFSAERPKGSFSTLEIQRTEQGDSAMYLCASSLWEGEREAFFGQGTRLTVV.

The CDR3 spells CASSLAVKAGGINEQFF. The chain recombines TRBV5-1 with TRBJ2-1; TCRdb's D call of TRBD2 is untestable without DNA. Germline-derived CDR1 and CDR2 are SGHRS and YFSETQ. The CDR3 has 17 amino acids.

The chain is built from TRBV27 and TRBJ2-1; TCRdb gives TRBD1 as the D gene, but with no DNA this cannot be confirmed. Germline-derived CDR1 and CDR2 are MNHEY and SMNVEV (reference sequence). The CDR3 runs 14 residues. CDR3 loop: CASSLGGGHNEQFF.

The chain uses TRBV7-2 and TRBJ2-7; the D gene TCRdb calls, TRBD1, cannot be checked with no DNA. CDR1 SGHTA and CDR2 FQGNSA come from the germline V gene. This CDR3 comprises 15 residues. This chain's CDR3 is CASSSVGREHYEQYF.

The J gene is TRBJ2-2, the V gene TRBV7-9; TCRdb's D gene call, TRBD2, goes unchecked for lack of DNA. CDR3 length: 14 residues. Germline V gives CDR1 SEHNR, CDR2 FQNEAQ (reference sequence). This chain's CDR3 is CASSPGGADGELFF.